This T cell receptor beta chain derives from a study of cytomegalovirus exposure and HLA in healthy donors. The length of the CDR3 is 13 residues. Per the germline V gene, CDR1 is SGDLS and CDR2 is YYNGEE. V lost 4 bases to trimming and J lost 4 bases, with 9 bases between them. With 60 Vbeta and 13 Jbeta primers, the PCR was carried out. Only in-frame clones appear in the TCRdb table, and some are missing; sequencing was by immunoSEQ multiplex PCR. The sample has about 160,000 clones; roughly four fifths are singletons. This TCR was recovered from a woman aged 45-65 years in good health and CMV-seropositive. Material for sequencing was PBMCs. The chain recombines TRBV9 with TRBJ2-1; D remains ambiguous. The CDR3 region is CASSQSQYNEQFF. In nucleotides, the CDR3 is TGTGCCAGCAGCCAATCACAGTACAATGAGCAGTTCTTC.